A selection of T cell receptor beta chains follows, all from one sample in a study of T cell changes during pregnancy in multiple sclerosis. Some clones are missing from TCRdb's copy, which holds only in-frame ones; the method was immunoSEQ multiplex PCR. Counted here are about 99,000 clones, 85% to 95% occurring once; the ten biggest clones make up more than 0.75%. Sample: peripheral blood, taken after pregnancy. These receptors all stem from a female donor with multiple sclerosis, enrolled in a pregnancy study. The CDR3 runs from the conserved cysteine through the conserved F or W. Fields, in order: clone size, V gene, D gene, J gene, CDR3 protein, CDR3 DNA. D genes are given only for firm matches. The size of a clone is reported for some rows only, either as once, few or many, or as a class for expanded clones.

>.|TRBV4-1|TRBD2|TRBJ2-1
CASSQGSGDNEQFF
TGCGCCAGCAGCCAGGGTAGCGGGGACAATGAGCAGTTCTTC
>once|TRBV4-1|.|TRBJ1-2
CASSQVLSYGYTF
TGCGCCAGCAGCCAAGTCCTCTCCTATGGCTACACCTTC
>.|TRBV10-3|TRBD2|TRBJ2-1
CAISELGGRAVSYNEQFF
TGTGCCATCAGTGAGCTGGGCGGGAGGGCCGTATCCTACAATGAGCAGTTCTTC
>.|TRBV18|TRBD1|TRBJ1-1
CASSLGTVNTEAFF
TGTGCCAGCTCACTAGGGACAGTGAACACTGAAGCTTTCTTT
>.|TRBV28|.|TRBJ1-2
CASSRPVEPKHNYGYTF
TGTGCCAGCAGCCGCCCTGTTGAACCAAAACATAACTATGGCTACACCTTC
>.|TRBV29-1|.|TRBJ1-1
CSAGRVNTEAFF
TGCAGCGCTGGCAGGGTGAACACTGAAGCTTTCTTT
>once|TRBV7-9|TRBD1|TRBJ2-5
CASSFPGGWETQYF
TGTGCCAGCAGCTTTCCAGGGGGCTGGGAGACCCAGTACTTC
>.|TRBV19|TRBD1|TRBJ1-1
CASSTPGQVNTEAFF
TGTGCCAGTAGTACCCCGGGACAGGTAAACACTGAAGCTTTCTTT
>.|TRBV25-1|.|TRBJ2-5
CASSEFRSGETQYF
TGTGCCAGCAGTGAATTCCGGAGCGGAGAGACCCAGTACTTC
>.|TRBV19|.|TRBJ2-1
CASSPASGSYNEQFF
TGTGCCAGTAGTCCCGCATCAGGCTCCTACAATGAGCAGTTCTTC
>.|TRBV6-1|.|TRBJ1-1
CASHTGHRNTEAFF
TGTGCCAGCCATACGGGACACCGAAACACTGAAGCTTTCTTT
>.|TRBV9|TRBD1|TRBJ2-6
CASSAGQGVNSGANVLTF
TGTGCCAGCAGCGCCGGGCAGGGGGTGAACTCTGGGGCCAACGTCCTGACTTTC
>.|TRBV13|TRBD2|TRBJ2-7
CASSLLTSDYEQYF
TGTGCCAGCAGCCTTCTGACTAGCGACTACGAGCAGTACTTC
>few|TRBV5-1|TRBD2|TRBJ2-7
CASSLAGGTQSEQYF
TGCGCCAGCAGCTTAGCGGGAGGAACTCAGTCCGAGCAGTACTTC
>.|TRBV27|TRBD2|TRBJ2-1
CASSLGGLNEQFF
TGTGCCAGCAGTTTGGGAGGGTTGAATGAGCAGTTCTTC
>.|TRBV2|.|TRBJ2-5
CASFRTSQETQYF
TGTGCCAGTTTCAGGACATCCCAAGAGACCCAGTACTTC
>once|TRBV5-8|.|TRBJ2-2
CASSLDGGNTGELFF
TGTGCCAGCAGCTTGGACGGCGGCAACACCGGGGAGCTGTTTTTT
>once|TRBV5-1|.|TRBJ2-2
CASSLGNAGRNTGELFF
TGCGCCAGCAGCTTGGGGAACGCGGGGAGGAACACCGGGGAGCTGTTTTTT
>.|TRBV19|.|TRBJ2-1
CASSIGRGLVNNEQFF
TGTGCCAGTAGTATCGGGAGGGGGCTGGTCAACAATGAGCAGTTCTTC
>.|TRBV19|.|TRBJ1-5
CASSISGRDRGQPQHF
TGTGCCAGTAGTATAAGTGGGAGGGACCGAGGGCAGCCCCAGCATTTT
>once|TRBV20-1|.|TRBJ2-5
CSALQTETQYF
TGCAGTGCTTTACAGACGGAGACCCAGTACTTC
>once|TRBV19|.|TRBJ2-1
CASRRVRDLLNEQFF
TGTGCCAGTAGACGGGTGCGGGACCTCTTGAATGAGCAGTTCTTC
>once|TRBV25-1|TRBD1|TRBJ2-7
CASSDPGQGRYEQYF
TGTGCCAGCAGTGACCCGGGACAGGGACGGTACGAGCAGTACTTC
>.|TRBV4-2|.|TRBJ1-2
CASSQDLSGGGYTF
TGTGCCAGCAGCCAAGATCTAAGCGGAGGTGGCTACACCTTC
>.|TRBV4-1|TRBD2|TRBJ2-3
CASSQGGPAGLSDTQYF
TGCGCCAGCAGCCAAGGAGGGCCAGCGGGACTTTCAGATACGCAGTATTTT
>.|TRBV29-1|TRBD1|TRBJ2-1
CSVGTGGYNEQFF
TGCAGCGTGGGGACAGGGGGCTACAATGAGCAGTTCTTC
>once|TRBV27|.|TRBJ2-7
CASSSRPGSYEQYF
TGTGCCAGCAGTAGTAGACCAGGGTCCTACGAGCAGTACTTC
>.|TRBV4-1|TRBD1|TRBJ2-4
CASSPTGGSDIQYF
TGCGCCAGCAGCCCGACAGGGGGATCGGACATTCAGTACTTC
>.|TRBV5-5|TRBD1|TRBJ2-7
CASSSPGTGNYEQYF
TGTGCCAGCAGCTCCCCCGGGACAGGAAACTACGAGCAGTACTTC
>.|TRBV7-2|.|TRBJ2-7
CASSPRDSGYEQYF
TGTGCCAGCAGCCCCCGGGATAGCGGCTACGAGCAGTACTTC
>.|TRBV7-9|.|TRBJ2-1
CASSPVGGPIYNEQFF
TGTGCCAGCAGCCCGGTCGGGGGGCCCATTTACAATGAGCAGTTCTTC
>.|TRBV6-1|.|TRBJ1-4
CASSEFRELFF
TGTGCCAGCAGTGAATTCAGGGAACTGTTTTTT
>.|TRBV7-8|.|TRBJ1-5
CASGGGGQPQHF
TGTGCCAGCGGCGGGGGGGGACAGCCCCAGCATTTT
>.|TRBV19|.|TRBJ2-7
CASSTRNLRYEQYF
TGTGCCAGTAGTACGAGGAATCTTCGGTACGAGCAGTACTTC
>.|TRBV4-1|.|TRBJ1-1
CASSQVIGEATEAFF
TGCGCCAGCAGCCAAGTCATAGGGGAGGCCACTGAAGCTTTCTTT
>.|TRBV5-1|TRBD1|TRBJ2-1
CASSFIAGGRGNEQFF
TGCGCCAGCAGCTTCATTGCAGGGGGCCGGGGCAATGAGCAGTTCTTC
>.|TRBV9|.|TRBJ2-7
CASSAGSPYEQYF
TGTGCCAGCAGCGCCGGGTCCCCCTACGAGCAGTACTTC
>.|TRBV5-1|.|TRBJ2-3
CASSGTFTSTDTQYF
TGCGCCAGCAGCGGTACTTTCACTAGCACAGATACGCAGTATTTT
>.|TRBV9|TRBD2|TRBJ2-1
CASSGQLWGLAEEQFF
TGTGCCAGCAGCGGCCAACTATGGGGACTAGCGGAAGAGCAGTTCTTC
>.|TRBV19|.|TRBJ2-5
CASSMRDSKETQYF
TGTGCCAGTAGCATGCGGGACAGTAAAGAGACCCAGTACTTC
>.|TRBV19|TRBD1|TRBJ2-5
CASSARQGAPDMETQYF
TGTGCCAGTAGTGCCCGACAGGGCGCCCCGGACATGGAGACCCAGTACTTC
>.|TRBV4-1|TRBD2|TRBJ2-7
CASSFSGSQSYEQYF
TGCGCCAGCAGCTTCAGCGGGAGCCAAAGCTACGAGCAGTACTTC
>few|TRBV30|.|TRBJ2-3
CAWSPPSLREAQYF
TGTGCCTGGAGTCCCCCCAGCCTCAGGGAGGCGCAGTATTTT
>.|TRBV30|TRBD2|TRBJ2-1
CAWSVWREVYRAEQFF
TGTGCCTGGAGTGTATGGCGGGAGGTCTACAGGGCTGAGCAGTTCTTC
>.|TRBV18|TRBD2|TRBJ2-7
CASSPLAGGRIDEQYF
TGTGCCAGCTCACCACTAGCGGGAGGGCGGATAGACGAGCAGTACTTC
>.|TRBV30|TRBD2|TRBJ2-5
CAWPQTSFETQYF
TGTGCCTGGCCCCAGACTAGCTTCGAGACCCAGTACTTC
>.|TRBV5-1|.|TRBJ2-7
CASSSTGSYEQYF
TGCGCCAGCAGCTCAACAGGGTCCTACGAGCAGTACTTC
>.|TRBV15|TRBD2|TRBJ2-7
CATSQSGGGLGDEQYF
TGTGCCACCAGCCAGAGCGGGGGAGGGTTGGGAGACGAGCAGTACTTC
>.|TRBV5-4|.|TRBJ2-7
CASSLAVSPYEQYF
TGTGCCAGCAGCTTGGCCGTCAGTCCCTACGAGCAGTACTTC
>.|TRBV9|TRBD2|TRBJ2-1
CASRDTGLENEQFF
TGTGCCAGCAGGGACACAGGACTAGAGAATGAGCAGTTCTTC
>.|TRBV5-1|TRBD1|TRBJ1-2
CASSWGFPGQGSGFSRDRYGYTF
TGCGCCAGCAGCTGGGGTTTTCCGGGACAGGGATCAGGTTTTTCTCGGGATAGATATGGCTACACCTTC
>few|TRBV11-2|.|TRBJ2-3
CASSLDLDTQYF
TGTGCCAGCAGCTTAGATCTGGATACGCAGTATTTT
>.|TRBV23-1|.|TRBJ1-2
CASSQTPDRSNGYTF
TGCGCCAGCAGTCAAACCCCCGACAGGAGTAATGGCTACACCTTC
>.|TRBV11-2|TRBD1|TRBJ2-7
CASSLFRQGDEQYF
TGTGCCAGCAGCTTATTTCGCCAGGGGGACGAGCAGTACTTC
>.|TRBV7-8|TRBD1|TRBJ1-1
CASSKGQANTEAFF
TGTGCCAGCAGCAAAGGACAGGCGAACACTGAAGCTTTCTTT
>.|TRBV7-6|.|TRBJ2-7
CASSLEQRYEQYF
TGTGCCAGCAGCTTAGAACAGCGGTACGAGCAGTACTTC
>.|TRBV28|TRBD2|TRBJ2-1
CASSLLAGSPHNEQFF
TGTGCCAGCAGTTTACTAGCGGGATCCCCCCACAATGAGCAGTTCTTC